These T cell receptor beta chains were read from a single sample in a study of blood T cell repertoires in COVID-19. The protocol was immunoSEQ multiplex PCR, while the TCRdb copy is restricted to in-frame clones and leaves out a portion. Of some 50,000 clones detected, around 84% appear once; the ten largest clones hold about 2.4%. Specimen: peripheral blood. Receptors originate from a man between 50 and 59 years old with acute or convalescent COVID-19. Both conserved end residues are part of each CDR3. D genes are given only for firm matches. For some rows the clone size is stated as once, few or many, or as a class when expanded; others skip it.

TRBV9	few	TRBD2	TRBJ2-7	TGTGCCAGCAGCCCGGGGGCGGGAGGCTACGAGCAGTACTTC	CASSPGAGGYEQYF
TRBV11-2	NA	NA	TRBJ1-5	TGTGCCAGCAGCCCCGCCAGCGGGCCAAGCAATCAGCCCCAGCATTTT	CASSPASGPSNQPQHF
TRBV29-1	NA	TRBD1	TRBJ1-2	TGCAGCGTTGAAGAAGAACAGGGGGCTGGTGGCTACACCTTC	CSVEEEQGAGGYTF
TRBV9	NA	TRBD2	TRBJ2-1	TGTGCCAGCAGCTCTATAGCGGGGGTCAATGAGCAGTTCTTC	CASSSIAGVNEQFF
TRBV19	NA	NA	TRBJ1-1	TGTGCCAGTGGGGAGACTGGAGCTTTCTTT	CASGETGAFF
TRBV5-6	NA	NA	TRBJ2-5	TGTGCCAGCAGCTTGTGGGGGCGCCAAGAGACCCAGTACTTC	CASSLWGRQETQYF
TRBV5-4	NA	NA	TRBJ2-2	TGTGCCAGCAGCTTTTATAGAGGTGCAGTAGGTACCGGGGAGCTGTTTTTT	CASSFYRGAVGTGELFF
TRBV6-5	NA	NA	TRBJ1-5	TGTGCCAGCACTCAGGGCCGCAATCAGCCCCAGCATTTT	CASTQGRNQPQHF
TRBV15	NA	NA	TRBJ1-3	TGTGCCACCAGCAGAGATGGGTCGGGGGATCGAAACACCATATATTTT	CATSRDGSGDRNTIYF
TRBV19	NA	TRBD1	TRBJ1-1	TGTGCCAGCCTGACCCACCGGGACAGGCCTGAAGCTTTCTTT	CASLTHRDRPEAFF
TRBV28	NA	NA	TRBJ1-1	TGTGCCAGCAGTTTGGCGGGGACTGAAGCTTTCTTT	CASSLAGTEAFF
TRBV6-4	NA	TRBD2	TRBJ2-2	TGTGCCAGCAGTGCGTCGGGGGGGTCCGGGGAGCTGTTTTTT	CASSASGGSGELFF
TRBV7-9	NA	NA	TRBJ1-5	TGTGCCAGCAGCTTCTACGGGTCCCAGGGAAGCAATCAGCCCCAGCATTTT	CASSFYGSQGSNQPQHF
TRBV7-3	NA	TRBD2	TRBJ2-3	TGTGCCAGCAGCTCCCTTGCGGGAGGCTACGGAGATACGCAGTATTTT	CASSSLAGGYGDTQYF
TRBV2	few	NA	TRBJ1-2	TGTGCCAGCAGTCGCACAGCATATGGCTACACCTTC	CASSRTAYGYTF
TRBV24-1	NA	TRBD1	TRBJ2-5	TGTGCCACCAGGGACAGGGGGCAAGAGACCCAGTACTTC	CATRDRGQETQYF
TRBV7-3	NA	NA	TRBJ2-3	TGTGCCAGCAGCTTAACGCACTCTCGACTGGGTGCGCAGTATTTT	CASSLTHSRLGAQYF
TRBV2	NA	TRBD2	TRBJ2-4	TGTGCCAGCAGGAGAGGGACTAGCAGAGCCAAAAACATTCAGTACTTC	CASRRGTSRAKNIQYF
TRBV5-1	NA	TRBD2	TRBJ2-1	TGCGCCAGCAGCCTAGGACTAGCGGCCAATGAGCAGTTCTTC	CASSLGLAANEQFF
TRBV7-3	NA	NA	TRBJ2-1	TGTGCCAGCAGCTCGGGAGTCGGGGAGCAGTTCTTC	CASSSGVGEQFF
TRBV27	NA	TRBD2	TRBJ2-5	TGTGCCAGCAGTGTCCGACTAGCGGGAGGTGAGACCCAGTACTTC	CASSVRLAGGETQYF
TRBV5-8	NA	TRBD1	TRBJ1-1	TGTGCCAGCAGCCCGTTCGACAGGGCCGGGGGTGAAGCTTTCTTT	CASSPFDRAGGEAFF
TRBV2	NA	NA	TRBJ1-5	TGTGCCAGCAGCCGGGGACAATCAGATCAGCCCCAGCATTTT	CASSRGQSDQPQHF
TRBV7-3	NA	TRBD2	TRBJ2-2	TGTGCCAGCAAACTAGCGGGAGGTCAAACCGGGGAGCTGTTTTTT	CASKLAGGQTGELFF
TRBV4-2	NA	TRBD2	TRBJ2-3	TGTGCCAGCAGCCAAGATATAGCGGGGAGCACAGATACGCAGTATTTT	CASSQDIAGSTDTQYF
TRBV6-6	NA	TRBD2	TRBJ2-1	TGTGCCAGCAGTTATCCGACTAGCGGGGCAGGCAATGAGCAGTTCTTC	CASSYPTSGAGNEQFF
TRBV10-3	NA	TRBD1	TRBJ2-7	TGTGCCATCACGGAGGACAGGGGCCACGAGCAGTACTTC	CAITEDRGHEQYF
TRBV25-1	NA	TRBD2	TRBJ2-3	TGTGCCAGCAGTGAGCGGGAGAGCACAGATACGCAGTATTTT	CASSERESTDTQYF
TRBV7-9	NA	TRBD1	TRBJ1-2	TGTGCCAGCAGCGAGACAGGGAACTATGGCTACACCTTC	CASSETGNYGYTF
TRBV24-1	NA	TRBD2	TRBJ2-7	TGTGCCACCAGTGACTCCGGGACTAGCGGGAGGGCGCGGTACGAGCAGTACTTC	CATSDSGTSGRARYEQYF
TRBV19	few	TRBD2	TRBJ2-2	TGTGCCAGTAGTATAGCTAGCGGGGGGGCCGGGGAGCTGTTTTTT	CASSIASGGAGELFF
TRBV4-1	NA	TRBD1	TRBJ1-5	TGCGCCAGCAGCCAAGATTGGGACAGGGGGTCGGGTGGGAATCAGCCCCAGCATTTT	CASSQDWDRGSGGNQPQHF